Detailed here is one TCR beta chain. What it binds is unknown. The CDR3 has 15 residues. Deletions cut 2 bases from V and 0 bases from J, with 10 bases between. In germline, CDR1 is SGHTA, CDR2 FQGNSA. The sample belongs to a study of OX40 agonist ivuxolimab in advanced cancers. Study-level background: Those enrolled were approximately 87% male, with a mean age of 60 years and ages from about 20 to 90. Findings and caveats of the study: Not determined was the antigen specificity of the expanded peripheral T cells. Among T cells, CD8+ cells averaged more expanded clones than CD4+ cells.

Data came from immunoSEQ multiplex PCR; TCRdb stores just in-frame clones and leaves some out. The table shows fewer than 55,000 clones, with around 87% occurring only once. The sequenced sample was CD4+ or CD8+ T cells sorted from blood, obtained in a trial of the OX40 agonist ivuxolimab. The chain has TRBV7-2 and TRBJ1-1, with D unclear. The receptor's source is an adult with an advanced solid tumor such as melanoma, head and neck, liver or kidney cancer. CDR3 in DNA: TGTGCCAGCAGCTTACTCAAGAACATGAACACTGAAGCTTTCTTT. Its protein is CASSLLKNMNTEAFF.